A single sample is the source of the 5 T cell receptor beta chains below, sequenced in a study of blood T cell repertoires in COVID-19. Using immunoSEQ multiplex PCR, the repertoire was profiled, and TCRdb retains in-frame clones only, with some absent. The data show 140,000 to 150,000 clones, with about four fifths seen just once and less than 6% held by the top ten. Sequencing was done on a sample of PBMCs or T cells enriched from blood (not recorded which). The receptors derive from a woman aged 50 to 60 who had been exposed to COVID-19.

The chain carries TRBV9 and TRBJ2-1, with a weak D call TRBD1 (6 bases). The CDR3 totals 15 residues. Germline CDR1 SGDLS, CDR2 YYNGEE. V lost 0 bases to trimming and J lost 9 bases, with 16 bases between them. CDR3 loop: CASSVAQGTRGEQFF. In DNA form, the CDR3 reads TGTGCCAGCAGCGTAGCCCAGGGGACACGCGGTGAGCAGTTCTTC. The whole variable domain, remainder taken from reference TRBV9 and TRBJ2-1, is DSGVTQTPKHLITATGQRVTLRCSPRSGDLSVYWYQQSLDQGLQFLIQYYNGEERAKGNILERFSAQQFPDLHSELNLSSLELGDSALYFCASSVAQGTRGEQFFGPGTRLTVL.

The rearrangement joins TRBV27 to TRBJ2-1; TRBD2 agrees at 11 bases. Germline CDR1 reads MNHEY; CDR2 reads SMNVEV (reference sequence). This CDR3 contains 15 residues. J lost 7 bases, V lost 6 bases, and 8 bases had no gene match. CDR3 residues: CASSLLAGGINEQFF. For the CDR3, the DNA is TGTGCCAGCAGCCTGTTAGCGGGAGGGATTAATGAGCAGTTCTTC.

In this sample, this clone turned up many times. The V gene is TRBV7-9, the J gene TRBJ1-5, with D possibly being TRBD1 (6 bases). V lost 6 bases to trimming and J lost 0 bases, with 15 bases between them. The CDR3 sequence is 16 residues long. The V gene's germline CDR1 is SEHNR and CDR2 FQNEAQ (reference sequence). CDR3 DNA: TGTGCCAGCAGTTCGGGACACCACTATAGCAATCAGCCCCAGCATTTT. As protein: CASSSGHHYSNQPQHF.

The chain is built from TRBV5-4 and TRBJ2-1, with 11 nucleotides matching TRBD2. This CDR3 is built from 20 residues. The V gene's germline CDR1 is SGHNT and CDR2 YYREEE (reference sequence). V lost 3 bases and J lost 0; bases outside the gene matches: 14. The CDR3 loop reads CASSSTAGTSGISSYNEQFF. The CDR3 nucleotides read TGTGCCAGCAGCTCGACAGCCGGGACTAGCGGAATCAGCTCCTACAATGAGCAGTTCTTC.

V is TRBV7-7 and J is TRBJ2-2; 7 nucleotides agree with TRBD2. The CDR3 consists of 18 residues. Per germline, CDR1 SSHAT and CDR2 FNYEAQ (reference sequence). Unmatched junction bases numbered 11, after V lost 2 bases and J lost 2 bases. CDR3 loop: CASSLLLLRGSNTGELFF. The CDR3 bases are TGTGCCAGCAGCTTACTTCTATTGCGCGGGAGCAACACCGGGGAGCTGTTTTTT.